This T cell receptor (beta chain) was recorded in a study of cytomegalovirus exposure and HLA in healthy donors. The germline V gene has CDR1 MGHRA and CDR2 YSYEKL. The CDR3 extends over 16 amino acids. The V segment lost 1 base and the J segment 0 bases; nucleotides outside the gene matches: 3. Assay used: immunoSEQ multiplex PCR; TCRdb lists only in-frame clones, some missing. Of some 170,000 clones detected, around nine tenths appear once; the ten largest clones hold approximately 1.5%. As to this clone: Its specificity is unknown.

The validation cohort, a group of more than 95 subjects, included the donors and was separate from the approximately 670-subject first cohort. Study-level findings and limits: Associated with cytomegalovirus, according to the listing, were some 180 TCR beta chains.

The V gene is TRBV4-1, the J gene TRBJ2-3; 8 bases align to TRBD2. This receptor was taken from a woman between 25 and 40 years old in good health and CMV-seronegative. Sequenced input: PBMCs. CDR3 DNA sequence: TGCGCCAGCAGCCAAGTCGGGGGGGATAGCACAGATACGCAGTATTTT. It translates to CASSQVGGDSTDTQYF.